What follows are 9 T cell receptor beta chains derived from one specimen sequenced in a study of blood T cell repertoires in COVID-19. Repertoires were generated with immunoSEQ multiplex PCR, while TCRdb's copy carries only in-frame clones and drops some. The data show around 320,000 clones, with roughly 89% seen just once and roughly 10% held by the top ten. Sequencing was carried out using peripheral blood. These receptors all come from a woman in her thirties with COVID-19, enrolled during active disease.

This clone was picked up one time. CDR3 protein: CASSIASGGNEQFF. For the CDR3, the DNA is TGTGCCAGTAGTATTGCTAGCGGGGGCAATGAGCAGTTCTTC. The chain employs TRBV19 and TRBJ2-1; 10 bases are shared with TRBD2. The trim removed 3 bases at V and 6 bases at J, leaving 2 bases unmatched. The CDR3 contains 14 residues. Per germline, CDR1 LNHDA and CDR2 SQIVND (reference sequence).

J is TRBJ2-3 and V is TRBV7-9; 9 bases map to TRBD2. The CDR3 has 16 amino acids. V lost 2 bases, J lost 5 bases, and 8 bases stayed unmatched. The germline gives CDR1 SEHNR, CDR2 FQNEAQ (reference sequence). This CDR3 reads CASSLLSGGLRDTQYF. In nucleotides, the CDR3 is TGTGCCAGCAGCTTACTGAGCGGGGGGCTTAGAGATACGCAGTATTTT.

The genes are TRBV19 and TRBJ2-7; 7 nucleotides line up with TRBD1. Germline CDR1 is LNHDA and CDR2 is SQIVND (reference sequence). J was trimmed by 2 bases and V by 6 bases; bases with no gene match: 7. The CDR3 is 14 amino acids. Here the CDR3 reads CASRLRDSPYEQYF. As DNA, the CDR3 is TGTGCCAGTAGGCTCCGGGACAGCCCCTACGAGCAGTACTTC.

The chain couples TRBV9 to TRBJ2-1, with TRBD2 matching over 7 bases. The CDR3 sequence is 15 residues long. Germline V gene data show CDR1 as SGDLS and CDR2 as YYNGEE. V lost 4 bases to trimming and J lost 5 bases; unmatched junction nucleotides: 9. This CDR3 reads CASSPWTRPHNEQFF. The DNA for the CDR3 is TGTGCCAGCAGCCCCTGGACTAGGCCCCACAATGAGCAGTTCTTC.

This chain connects TRBV5-1 to TRBJ2-1, with D perhaps TRBD1 (6 bases). V was cut by 3 bases and J by 3 bases, with 10 bases left in between. The CDR3 has 14 residues. Germline V gene data show CDR1 as SGHRS and CDR2 as YFSETQ. CDR3 amino acids: CASSYLQGYNEQFF. CDR3 sequence (DNA): TGCGCCAGCAGCTACCTACAGGGCTACAATGAGCAGTTCTTC.

The rearrangement uses TRBV5-4 and TRBJ1-1; TRBD1 aligns across 7 bases. The CDR3 spans 14 residues. V was pared by 4 bases and J by 8 bases, with 11 bases of the junction left unmatched. Germline V CDR1 and CDR2: SGHNT, YYREEE (reference sequence). The CDR3 region is CASSDRTGPGEAFF. In nucleotides, the CDR3 is TGTGCCAGCAGCGATCGGACAGGACCGGGGGAAGCTTTCTTT. The full variable domain, in which reference TRBV5-4 and TRBJ1-1 provide the parts outside the CDR3, is ETGVTQSPTHLIKTRGQQVTLRCSSQSGHNTVSWYQQALGQGPQFIFQYYREEENGRGNFPPRFSGLQFPNYSSELNVNALELDDSALYLCASSDRTGPGEAFFGQGTRLTVV.

The chain uses TRBV7-9 and TRBJ1-2; no firm D call. Germline-derived CDR1 and CDR2 are SEHNR and FQNEAQ (reference sequence). The CDR3 has 12 amino acids. V shed 2 bases and J shed 5 bases, with 6 bases lying between them. In DNA, the CDR3 is TGTGCCAGCAGCTTAAGAGAATATGGCTACACCTTC. It is translated as CASSLREYGYTF.

This rearrangement joins TRBV7-9 to TRBJ2-6, with TRBD2 matching over 7 bases. The V gene's germline CDR1 is SEHNR and CDR2 FQNEAQ (reference sequence). V shed 4 bases, J shed 3 bases, and the junction held 3 bases outside the gene matches. The CDR3 totals 15 residues. CDR3 sequence (DNA): TGTGCCAGCAGCTGGGAGGGTCTTGGGGCCAACGTCCTGACTTTC. It translates to CASSWEGLGANVLTF.

The rearrangement links TRBV19 to TRBJ2-1; 8 bases are a match to TRBD1. The trim removed 4 bases at V and 3 bases at J, leaving 2 bases unmatched. CDR1 LNHDA and CDR2 SQIVND come from the germline V gene (reference sequence). There are 14 residues in the CDR3. Here the CDR3 reads CASSRDRLYNEQFF. The CDR3 bases are TGTGCCAGTAGTAGGGACAGGCTCTACAATGAGCAGTTCTTC. The full variable domain, completed using reference TRBV19 and TRBJ2-1, is DGGITQSPKYLFRKEGQNVTLSCEQNLNHDAMYWYRQDPGQGLRLIYYSQIVNDFQKGDIAEGYSVSREKKESFPLTVTSAQKNPTAFYLCASSRDRLYNEQFFGPGTRLTVL.